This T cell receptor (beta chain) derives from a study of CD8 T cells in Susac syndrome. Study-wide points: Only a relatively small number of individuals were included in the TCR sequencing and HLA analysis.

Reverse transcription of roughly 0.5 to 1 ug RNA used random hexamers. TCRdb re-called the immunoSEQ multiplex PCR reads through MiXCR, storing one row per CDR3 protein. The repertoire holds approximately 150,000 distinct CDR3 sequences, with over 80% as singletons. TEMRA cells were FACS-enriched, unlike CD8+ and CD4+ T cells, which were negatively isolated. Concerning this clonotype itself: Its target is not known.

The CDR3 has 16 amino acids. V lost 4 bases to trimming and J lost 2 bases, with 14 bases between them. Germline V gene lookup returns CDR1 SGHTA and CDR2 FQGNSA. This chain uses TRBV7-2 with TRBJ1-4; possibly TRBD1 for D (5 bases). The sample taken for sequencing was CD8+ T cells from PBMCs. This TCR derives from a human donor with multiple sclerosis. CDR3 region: CASSSWGGATNEKLFF. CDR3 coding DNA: TGTGCCAGCAGCTCCTGGGGAGGGGCGACTAATGAAAAACTGTTTTTT.